A single TCR beta chain is shown here with its context. The antigen it binds to is not known. Base quality data are lacking; no much larger clone is found one base away. Total RNA and DNA were co-extracted without cell sorting from around 20-30 mg of bulk tissue using the AllPrep DNA/RNA mini kit. Roughly 5 patients with histopathologically diagnosed primary liver carcinoma underwent surgical resection in China between late 2015 and March 2016. At the time of sampling, the patients had chronic HBV infection and had not received any treatment. Five spatially separated regions were sampled from each tumor: the superior, inferior, left-lateral and right-lateral poles, plus the tumor centre. More than 85% viable tumor cells were found by histology in every tumor sample. Fresh tumor and adjacent tissue pieces were bisected, with one half stored in RNAlater at -80 degrees C and the other half sent for histology.

The junction carries 16 bases between V and J, which are trimmed by 5 bases and 2 bases respectively. From the cysteine up to the phenylalanine, the CDR3 has a length of 14 residues. The only DNA kept is the CDR3, 42 bases in frame from the first base. From the germline V gene, CDR1 is SQVTM and CDR2 is ANQGSEA. These data are taken from a study of tumor-infiltrating lymphocytes in primary liver carcinoma (dated by TCRdb to about 2017). Study-level background: Of the five patients (three men and two women, aged 30 to 69 years), four had hepatocellular carcinoma and one had combined HCC and intrahepatic cholangiocarcinoma. The five patients had tumors of stage T1-T3 N0M0, with maximum diameters ranging from about 4 to 11 cm. Each sample produced roughly 3.65 to 8 million productive TCRbeta reads, and read depth showed no significant difference between tissue types. The study combined TCRbeta repertoire sequencing, expression microarrays and whole-exome sequencing across five regions of each liver tumor, with adjacent normal tissue and blood. A total of 35 or so specimens from 5 patients underwent TCRbeta repertoire sequencing, comprising about 25 tumor regions, 5 adjacent noncancerous liver tissues and 5 peripheral blood samples. To link TCRbeta repertoire diversity with the local molecular phenotype, the roughly 26 tumor region samples were profiled using Agilent mRNA microarrays. High reproducibility was observed for the technical replicate repertoires, with mean shared-clone rates about 0.92 and correlation coefficients above 0.95. What the work shows at the level of the full study, not this receptor alone: The top 250 clones made up a significantly larger repertoire fraction in tumors than in blood (p = 0.039). Comparison of CD4+ and CD8+ T cell repertoires was precluded by the use of bulk unsorted samples. Only five or six patients were included in the study, and the authors note that the findings should be validated in a larger study. Only about 7-25% of top clones were present in all five regions of a tumor, suggesting spatial heterogeneity of tumor-infiltrating T cells. Only the TCR beta chain was sequenced, so true repertoire diversity is likely underestimated because unpaired alpha chains were not captured. Pairs of tumor regions showed greater repertoire overlap (mean roughly 35%) than tumor-adjacent pairs (approximately 17%) or tumor-blood pairs (around 15%), which is consistent with antigen-driven expansion.

Starting from approximately 500 ng total RNA, TCRbeta-specific cDNA was produced by reverse transcription with a constant-region primer and ProtoScript II reverse transcriptase. The TCRbeta libraries were prepared through three rounds of nested multiplex PCR following a slightly modified ARM-PCR procedure. Each of the first two PCR rounds ran for around 10 cycles using multiplex TRBV1-TRBV30 forward primers together with a Cbeta reverse primer. Sample barcodes and Illumina adapters were attached in a final 25-cycle PCR using Deep VentR polymerase. Before sequencing, amplicons of 200-500 bp were gel-purified using a QIAquick gel extraction kit. An Illumina HiSeq 2500 was used to sequence the TCRbeta amplicons, generating 250-bp paired-end reads. Turning to the authors' computational methods: To recover full CDR3 sequences, reads were quality-trimmed using Trimmomatic v0.33 and paired reads were then merged using FLASH v1.2.11. V, D and J germline segments were assigned to the rearranged TCRbeta sequences using MiGEC v1.2.1b. VDJtools v1.0.0 computed clonotype statistics and Shannon-Wiener diversity indices. Except for diversity analysis, only each sample's 250 most abundant clonotypes were used in subsequent analyses to reduce sampling bias. TCRdb redid the processing of the public reads, applying fastp at Q25 and MiXCR, and retained in-frame beta chains. Each CDR3 protein gets just one entry, which takes the most common genes and DNA from the rows behind it. The V and J calls were not made by the authors but by TCRdb's processing. This sample is represented by tens of thousands of distinct CDR3 sequences; over 70% of them were singletons. Around 23% of the sample lies in the top ten.

The sequence came from a man aged 35 to 55 with primary liver carcinoma and hepatitis B virus infection. This chain joins TRBV29-1 to TRBJ2-7; TRBD1 is perhaps the D gene, given 5 matching bases. Sample: liver tumor tissue from sampling region 2. What the cell subset or site label conveys for this sample: tumor region T2, inferior pole. The CDR3 reads CSVIPRGSPYEQYF. The nucleotides are TGCAGCGTTATACCAAGGGGCAGTCCCTACGAGCAGTACTTC.